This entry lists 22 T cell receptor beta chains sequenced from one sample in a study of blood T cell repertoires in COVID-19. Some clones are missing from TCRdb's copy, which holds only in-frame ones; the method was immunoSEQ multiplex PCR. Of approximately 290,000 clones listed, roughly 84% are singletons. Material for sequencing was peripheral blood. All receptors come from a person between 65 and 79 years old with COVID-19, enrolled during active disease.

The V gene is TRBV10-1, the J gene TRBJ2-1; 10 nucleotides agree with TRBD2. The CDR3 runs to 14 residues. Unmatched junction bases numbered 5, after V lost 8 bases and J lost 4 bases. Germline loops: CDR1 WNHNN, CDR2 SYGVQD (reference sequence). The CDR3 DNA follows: TGCGCCAGCTTCACAGCGGGAGGGTACAATGAGCAGTTCTTC. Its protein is CASFTAGGYNEQFF.

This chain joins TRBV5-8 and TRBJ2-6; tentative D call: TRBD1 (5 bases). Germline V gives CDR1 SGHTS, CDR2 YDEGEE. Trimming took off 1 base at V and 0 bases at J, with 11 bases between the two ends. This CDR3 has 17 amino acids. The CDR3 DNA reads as TGTGCCAGCAGCTTGCAGGGCCTAACCTCTGGGGCCAACGTCCTGACTTTC. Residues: CASSLQGLTSGANVLTF.

The CDR3 loop reads CASSLPGSPRTNEKLFF. The CDR3 DNA is TGTGCCAGCAGCTTGCCGGGGAGCCCTAGAACTAATGAAAAACTGTTTTTT. The chain recombines TRBV7-2 with TRBJ1-4; D is undetermined. The CDR3 covers 17 residues. Deletions cut 3 bases from V and 1 base from J, with 15 bases between. CDR1 and CDR2 from the germline V gene are SGHTA and FQGNSA.

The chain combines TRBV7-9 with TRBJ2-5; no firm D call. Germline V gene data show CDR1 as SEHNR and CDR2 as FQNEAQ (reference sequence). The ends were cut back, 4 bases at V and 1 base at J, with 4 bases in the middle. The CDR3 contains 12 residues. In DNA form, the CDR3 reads TGTGCCAGCAGCTCTAGCCAAGAGACCCAGTACTTC. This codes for CASSSSQETQYF. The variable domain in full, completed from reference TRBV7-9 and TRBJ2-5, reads DTGVSQNPRHKITKRGQNVTFRCDPISEHNRLYWYRQTLGQGPEFLTYFQNEAQLEKSRLLSDRFSAERPKGSFSTLEIQRTEQGDSAMYLCASSSSQETQYFGPGTRLLVL.

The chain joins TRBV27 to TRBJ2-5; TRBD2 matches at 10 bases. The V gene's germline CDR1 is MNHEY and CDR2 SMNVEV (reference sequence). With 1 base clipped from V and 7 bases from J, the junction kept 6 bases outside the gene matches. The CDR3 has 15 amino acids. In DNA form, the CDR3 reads TGTGCCAGCAGTTTATGGGCTAGCGGGGGCACGACCCAGTACTTC. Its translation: CASSLWASGGTTQYF.

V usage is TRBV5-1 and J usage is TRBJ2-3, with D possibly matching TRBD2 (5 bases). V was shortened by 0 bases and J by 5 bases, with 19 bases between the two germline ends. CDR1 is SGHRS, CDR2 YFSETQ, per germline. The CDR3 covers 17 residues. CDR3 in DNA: TGCGCCAGCAGCTTGGTGGGAGTCCGAGGGTTCGTAGATACGCAGTATTTT. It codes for CASSLVGVRGFVDTQYF. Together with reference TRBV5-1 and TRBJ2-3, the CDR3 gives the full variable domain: KAGVTQTPRYLIKTRGQQVTLSCSPISGHRSVSWYQQTPGQGLQFLFEYFSETQRNKGNFPGRFSGRQFSNSRSEMNVSTLELGDSALYLCASSLVGVRGFVDTQYFGPGTRLTVL.

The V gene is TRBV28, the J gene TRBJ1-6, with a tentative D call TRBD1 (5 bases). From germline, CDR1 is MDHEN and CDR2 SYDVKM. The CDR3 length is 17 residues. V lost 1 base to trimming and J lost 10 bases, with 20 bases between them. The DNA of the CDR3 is TGTGCCAGCAGTTTATATAGAGCCGGGGGTGTAGGCTCACCCCTCCACTTT. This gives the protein CASSLYRAGGVGSPLHF.

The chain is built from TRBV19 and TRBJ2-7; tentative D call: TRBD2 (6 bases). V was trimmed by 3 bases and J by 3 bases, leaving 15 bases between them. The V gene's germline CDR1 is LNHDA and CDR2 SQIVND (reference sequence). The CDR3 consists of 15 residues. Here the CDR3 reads CASSIVGRPDYEQYF. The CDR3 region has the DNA TGTGCCAGTAGTATTGTCGGGAGACCTGACTACGAGCAGTACTTC.

Here the CDR3 DNA reads TGTGCCACATTAGCGGGCGGCTCCTACAATGAGCAGTTCTTC. The encoded protein is CATLAGGSYNEQFF. The chain links TRBV19 to TRBJ2-1, with 7 bases aligning to TRBD2. Per germline, CDR1 LNHDA and CDR2 SQIVND (reference sequence). The CDR3 extends over 14 amino acids. V was pared by 10 bases and J by 0 bases, with 6 bases of the junction left unmatched.

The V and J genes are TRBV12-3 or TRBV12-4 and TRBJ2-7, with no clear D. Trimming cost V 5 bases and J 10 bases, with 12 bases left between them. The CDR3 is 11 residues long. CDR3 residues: CASSKKLVQYF. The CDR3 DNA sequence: TGTGCCAGCAGTAAGAAACTCGTTCAGTACTTC.

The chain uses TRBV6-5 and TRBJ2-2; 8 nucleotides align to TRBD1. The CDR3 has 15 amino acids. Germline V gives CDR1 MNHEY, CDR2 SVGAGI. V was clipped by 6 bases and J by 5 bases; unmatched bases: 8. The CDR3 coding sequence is TGTGCCAGCAGCCTTCGGACAGGGATAACCGGGGAGCTGTTTTTT. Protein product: CASSLRTGITGELFF.

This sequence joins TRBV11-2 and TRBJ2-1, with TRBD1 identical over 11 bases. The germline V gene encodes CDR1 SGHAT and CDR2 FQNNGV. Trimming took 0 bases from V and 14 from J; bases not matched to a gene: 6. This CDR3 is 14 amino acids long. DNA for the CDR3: TGTGCCAGCAGCTTAGAGAGGACAGGGGGCGCTGAGTTCTTC. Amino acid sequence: CASSLERTGGAEFF.

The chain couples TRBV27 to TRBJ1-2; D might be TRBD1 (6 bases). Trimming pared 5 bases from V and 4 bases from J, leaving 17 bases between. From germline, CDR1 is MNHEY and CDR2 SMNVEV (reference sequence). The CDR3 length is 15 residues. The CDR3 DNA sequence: TGTGCCAGCAGTCCAAGGCGGGGGGGGCTCTATGGCTACACCTTC. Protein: CASSPRRGGLYGYTF.

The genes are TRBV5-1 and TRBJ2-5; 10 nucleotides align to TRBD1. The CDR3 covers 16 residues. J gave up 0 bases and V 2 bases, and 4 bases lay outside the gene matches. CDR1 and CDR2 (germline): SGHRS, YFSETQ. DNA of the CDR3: TGCGCCAGCAGCTTACCGACAGGGGGCAACCAAGAGACCCAGTACTTC. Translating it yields CASSLPTGGNQETQYF.

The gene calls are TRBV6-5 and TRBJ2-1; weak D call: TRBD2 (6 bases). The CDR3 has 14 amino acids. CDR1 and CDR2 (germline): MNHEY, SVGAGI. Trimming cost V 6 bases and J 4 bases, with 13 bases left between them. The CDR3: CASRGTLLYNEQFF. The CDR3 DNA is TGTGCCAGCAGGGGGACTCTTCTTTACAATGAGCAGTTCTTC.

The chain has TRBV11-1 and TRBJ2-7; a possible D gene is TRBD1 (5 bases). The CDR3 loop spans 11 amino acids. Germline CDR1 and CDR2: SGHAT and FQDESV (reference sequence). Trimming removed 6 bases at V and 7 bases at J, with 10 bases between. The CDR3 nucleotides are TGTGCCAGCAGTAGGGGTAGGGAGCAGTACTTC. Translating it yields CASSRGREQYF.

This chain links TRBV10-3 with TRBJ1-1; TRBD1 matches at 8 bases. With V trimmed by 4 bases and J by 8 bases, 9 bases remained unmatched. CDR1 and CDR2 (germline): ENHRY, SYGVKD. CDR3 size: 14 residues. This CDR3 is CAISVGQGVSEAFF. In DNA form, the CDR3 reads TGTGCCATCAGTGTAGGACAGGGTGTATCCGAAGCTTTCTTT.

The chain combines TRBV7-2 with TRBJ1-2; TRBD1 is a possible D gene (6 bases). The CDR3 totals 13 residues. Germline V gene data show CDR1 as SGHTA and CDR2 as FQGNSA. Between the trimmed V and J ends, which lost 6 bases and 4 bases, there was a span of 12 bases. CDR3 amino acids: CASSGRGLYGYTF. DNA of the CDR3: TGTGCCAGCAGTGGCAGGGGCCTCTATGGCTACACCTTC.

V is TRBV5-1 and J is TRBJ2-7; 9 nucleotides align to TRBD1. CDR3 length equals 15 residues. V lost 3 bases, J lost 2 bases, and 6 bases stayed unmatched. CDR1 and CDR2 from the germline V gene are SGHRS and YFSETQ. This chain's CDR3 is CASSSGTGTTYEQYF. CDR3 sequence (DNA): TGCGCCAGCAGCTCAGGGACAGGGACGACCTACGAGCAGTACTTC.

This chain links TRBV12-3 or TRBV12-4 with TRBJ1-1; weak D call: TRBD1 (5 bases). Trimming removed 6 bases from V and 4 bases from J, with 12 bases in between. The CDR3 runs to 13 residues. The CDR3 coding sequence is TGTGCCAGCAGAAGGACGGGGGGCACTGAAGCTTTCTTT. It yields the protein CASRRTGGTEAFF.

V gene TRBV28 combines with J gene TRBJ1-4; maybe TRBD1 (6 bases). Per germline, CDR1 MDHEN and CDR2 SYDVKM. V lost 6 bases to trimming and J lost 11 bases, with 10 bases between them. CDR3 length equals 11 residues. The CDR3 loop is CASRTGQKLFF. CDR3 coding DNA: TGTGCCAGCAGAACAGGACAGAAACTGTTTTTT.

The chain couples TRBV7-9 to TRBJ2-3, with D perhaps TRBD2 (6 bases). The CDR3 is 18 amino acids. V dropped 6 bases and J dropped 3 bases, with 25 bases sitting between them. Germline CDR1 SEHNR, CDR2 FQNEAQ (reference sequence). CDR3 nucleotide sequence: TGTGCCAGCAGTACCACAATTGGGGGTGCGGGACGGACAGATACGCAGTATTTT. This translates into CASSTTIGGAGRTDTQYF.